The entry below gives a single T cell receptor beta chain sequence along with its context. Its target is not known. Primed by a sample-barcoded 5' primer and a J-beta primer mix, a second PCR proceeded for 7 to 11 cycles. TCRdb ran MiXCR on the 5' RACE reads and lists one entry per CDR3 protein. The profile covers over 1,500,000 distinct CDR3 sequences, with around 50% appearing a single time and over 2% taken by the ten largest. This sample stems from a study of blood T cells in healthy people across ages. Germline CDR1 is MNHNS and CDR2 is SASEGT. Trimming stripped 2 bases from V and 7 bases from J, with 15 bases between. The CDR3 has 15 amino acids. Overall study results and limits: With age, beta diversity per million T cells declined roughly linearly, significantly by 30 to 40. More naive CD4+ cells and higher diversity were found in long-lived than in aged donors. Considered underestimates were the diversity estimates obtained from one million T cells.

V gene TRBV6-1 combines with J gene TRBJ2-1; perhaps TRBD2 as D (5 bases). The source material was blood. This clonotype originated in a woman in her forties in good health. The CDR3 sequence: CASSELGSVRNEQFF. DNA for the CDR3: TGTGCCAGCAGTGAATTGGGGAGCGTTAGGAATGAGCAGTTCTTC.